These 14 T cell receptor beta chains came from one sample sequenced in a study of neurological immune-mediated disorders. TCRdb independently ran MiXCR on the 5' RACE reads; one entry per CDR3 protein. The data hold tens of thousands of distinct CDR3 sequences, with about a tenth observed a single time. Time point denoted: longitudinal time-point 1 (baseline). Sequences were obtained from PBMCs. These receptors originate from a man younger than 40 in good health.

This clonotype was seen repeatedly, ten times or more. The chain has TRBV29-1 and TRBJ2-5; D gene unclear. V was trimmed by 8 bases and J by 2 bases, leaving 9 bases between them. Looked up from germline, CDR1 is SQVTM and CDR2 is ANQGSEA. This CDR3 is built from 11 residues. The CDR3, as DNA: TGCAGCAGTGCAACACAAGAGACCCAGTACTTC. Protein sequence: CSSATQETQYF.

A few counts support this clonotype. The CDR3 spells CATTSGVSSYEQYF. As DNA, the CDR3 is TGCGCCACTACCTCAGGAGTAAGCTCCTACGAGCAGTACTTC. The chain links TRBV10-2 to TRBJ2-7; no definite D call. Germline assignment: CDR1 WSHSY and CDR2 SAAADI. Trimming left V 10 bases short and J 0 bases short, with 16 bases between. The CDR3 is 14 amino acids.

This clonotype appeared a few times. The rearrangement uses TRBV12-3 or TRBV12-4 and TRBJ2-2; D may be TRBD1 (5 bases). The CDR3 runs 13 residues. V was shortened by 6 bases and J by 6 bases, with 11 bases between the two germline ends. For the CDR3, the DNA is TGTGCCAGCAGACCCAGACAGTCCGGGGAGCTGTTTTTT. Residues: CASRPRQSGELFF.

This clonotype was recorded many times. The chain carries TRBV29-1 and TRBJ2-1; 10 bases align to TRBD1. Per germline, CDR1 SQVTM and CDR2 ANQGSEA. The CDR3 is 14 amino acids. V lost 4 bases, J lost 9 bases, and 9 bases stayed unmatched. The CDR3 DNA is TGCAGCGTTGCTTCCGGGACAGGGGATACTGAGCAGTTCTTC. Translation: CSVASGTGDTEQFF.

This clonotype has at least ten counts. The chain joins TRBV12-3 or TRBV12-4 to TRBJ2-1; D is undetermined. Trimming shortened V by 6 bases and J by 0 bases, and 9 bases separated the two germline ends. The CDR3 loop spans 14 amino acids. The CDR3 nucleotides read TGTGCCAGCAGGGGGATGAGCTCCTACAATGAGCAGTTCTTC. This gives the protein CASRGMSSYNEQFF.

The chain recombines TRBV28 with TRBJ2-1; 16 nucleotides match TRBD2. V lost 5 bases to trimming and J lost 14 bases; unmatched junction nucleotides: 6. CDR1 MDHEN and CDR2 SYDVKM come from the germline V gene. The CDR3 is 14 amino acids. DNA of the CDR3: TGTGCCAGCAGTGCCGGGACTAGCGGGAGGGGGGAGTTCTTC. Encoded protein: CASSAGTSGRGEFF.

This clonotype turned up a few times. This chain links TRBV29-1 with TRBJ2-7, with a tentative D call TRBD2 (5 bases). CDR1 SQVTM and CDR2 ANQGSEA come from the germline V gene. With 4 bases removed from V and 3 bases from J, the gap between germline ends came to 13 bases. The CDR3 has 13 residues. CDR3 nucleotides: TGCAGCGTTGCGGAGCAGGCGGGCTACGAGCAGTACTTC. Residues: CSVAEQAGYEQYF.

This clonotype has ten or more counts. This chain connects TRBV3-1 to TRBJ1-1; unclear D gene. Trimming took 2 bases from V and 3 from J, leaving 10 bases between them. The length of the CDR3 is 14 residues. The germline gives CDR1 LGHDT, CDR2 YNNKEL (reference sequence). The CDR3, as DNA: TGTGCCAGCAGCCAAAAGTTGGAGGACACTGAAGCTTTCTTT. This encodes CASSQKLEDTEAFF.

This clonotype was seen many times. V and J are TRBV27 and TRBJ2-7; 8 positions agree with TRBD2. V dropped 4 bases and J dropped 0; count of bases not matched to a gene: 5. Germline assignment: CDR1 MNHEY and CDR2 SMNVEV (reference sequence). The length of the CDR3 is 15 residues. CDR3 in DNA: TGTGCCAGCAGTTCCACAGCGGGAGTCTCCTACGAGCAGTACTTC. Translating gives CASSSTAGVSYEQYF.

This clonotype showed up many times. The V gene is TRBV29-1, the J gene TRBJ2-1, with a possible D match to TRBD2 (6 bases). Germline CDR1 reads SQVTM; CDR2 reads ANQGSEA. The length of the CDR3 is 11 residues. The V and J ends lost 7 bases and 2 bases respectively, with 6 bases between them. CDR3 bases: TGCAGCGGGACTACCTACAATGAGCAGTTCTTC. Amino acids: CSGTTYNEQFF.

This clonotype was seen repeatedly, ten times or more. This chain uses TRBV7-9 with TRBJ1-2, with 7 bases that match TRBD1. With 1 base clipped from V and 2 bases from J, the junction kept 4 bases outside the gene matches. The CDR3 has 15 residues. In germline, CDR1 is SEHNR, CDR2 FQNEAQ (reference sequence). CDR3 sequence: CASSLGTGSNYGYTF. The CDR3 DNA reads as TGTGCCAGCAGCTTAGGGACAGGATCAAACTATGGCTACACCTTC. The variable domain in full, with the rest retrieved from reference TRBV7-9 and TRBJ1-2, is DTGVSQNPRHKITKRGQNVTFRCDPISEHNRLYWYRQTLGQGPEFLTYFQNEAQLEKSRLLSDRFSAERPKGSFSTLEIQRTEQGDSAMYLCASSLGTGSNYGYTFGSGTRLTVV.

The rearrangement joins TRBV4-1 to TRBJ2-4; 10 nucleotides match TRBD2. There are 19 residues in the CDR3. Germline CDR1 MGHRA, CDR2 YSYEKL. V was pared by 0 bases and J by 1 base, with 9 bases of the junction left unmatched. For the CDR3, the DNA is TGCGCCAGCAGCCAAGATAGCCTAGCGGGAGAGGAGGCCAAAAACATTCAGTACTTC. Amino acids: CASSQDSLAGEEAKNIQYF.

This clonotype was detected many times. This chain links TRBV6-1 with TRBJ1-2, with TRBD1 matching 8 bases. V lost 6 bases to trimming and J lost 3 bases; unmatched junction nucleotides: 6. The CDR3 length is 14 residues. Germline CDR1 MNHNS, CDR2 SASEGT. This chain's CDR3 is CASSRQGFDYGYTF. CDR3 nucleotides: TGTGCCAGCAGCAGACAGGGGTTTGACTATGGCTACACCTTC.

Details on this clonotype: One end of the junction varies from germline; a read error may be responsible. The rearrangement links TRBV29-1 to TRBJ2-6, with 7 bases identical to TRBD1. This CDR3 region has 16 residues. Germline assignment: CDR1 SQVTM and CDR2 ANQGSEA. The CDR3 spells CSVEGDRLSGANILTF. CDR3 nucleotides: TGCAGCGTTGAAGGGGACAGACTCTCTGGGGCCAACATCCTGACTTTT.